The sequence of this T cell receptor (beta chain) was determined in a study of T cells after yellow fever vaccination. Study-wide points: Booster samples showed a return of most primary-vaccination clones (roughly 96% CD4, about 88% CD8).

About this clonotype: Its antigen is undetermined.

TCRdb re-called the 5' RACE reads with MiXCR, one entry per CDR3 protein. The sample lists about 340,000 distinct CDR3 sequences, under 15% occurring once. This CDR3 contains 16 residues. The V gene end was trimmed by 5 bases and the J gene end by 2 bases; junction bases not matched to a gene: 12. The clonotype was recovered from a young man who received the YFV17D yellow fever vaccine. The gene calls are TRBV12-3 or TRBV12-4 and TRBJ2-7, with TRBD1 matching 7 bases. Source: CD4+ T cells sorted from PBMCs, taken 15 days after the yellow fever booster vaccination. In DNA, the CDR3 is TGTGCCAGCAGTGGACAGGCCCCCTGGAGAACCTACGAGCAGTACTTC. Protein product: CASSGQAPWRTYEQYF.